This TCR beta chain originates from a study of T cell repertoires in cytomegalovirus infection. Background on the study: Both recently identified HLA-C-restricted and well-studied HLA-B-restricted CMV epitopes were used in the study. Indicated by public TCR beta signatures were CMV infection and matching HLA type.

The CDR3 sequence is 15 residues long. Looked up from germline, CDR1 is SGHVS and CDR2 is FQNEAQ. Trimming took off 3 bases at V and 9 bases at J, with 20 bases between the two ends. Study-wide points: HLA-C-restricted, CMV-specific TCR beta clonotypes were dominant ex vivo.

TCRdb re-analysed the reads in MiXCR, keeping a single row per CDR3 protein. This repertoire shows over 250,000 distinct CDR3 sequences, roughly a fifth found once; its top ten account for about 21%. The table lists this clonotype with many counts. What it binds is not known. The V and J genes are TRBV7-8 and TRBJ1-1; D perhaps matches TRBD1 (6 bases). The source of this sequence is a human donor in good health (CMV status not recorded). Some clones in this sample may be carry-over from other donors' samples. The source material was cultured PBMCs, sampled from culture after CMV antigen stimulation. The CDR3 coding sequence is TGTGCCAGCAGCTTTGATGGACAGAAAGCAGGGAAAGCTTTCTTT. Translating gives CASSFDGQKAGKAFF.